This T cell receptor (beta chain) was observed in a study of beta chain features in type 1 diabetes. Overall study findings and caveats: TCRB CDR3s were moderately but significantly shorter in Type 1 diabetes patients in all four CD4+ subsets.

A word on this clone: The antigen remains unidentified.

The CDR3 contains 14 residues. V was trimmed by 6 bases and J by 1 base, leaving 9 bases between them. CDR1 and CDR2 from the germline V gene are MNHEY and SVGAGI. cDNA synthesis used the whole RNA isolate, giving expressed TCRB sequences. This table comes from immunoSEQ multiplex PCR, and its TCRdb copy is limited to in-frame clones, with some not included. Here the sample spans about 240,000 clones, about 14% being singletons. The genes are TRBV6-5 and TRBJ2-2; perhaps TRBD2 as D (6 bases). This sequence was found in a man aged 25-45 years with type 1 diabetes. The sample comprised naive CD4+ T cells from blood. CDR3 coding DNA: TGTGCCAGCAGACCCGGGGGGAACACCGGGGAGCTGTTTTTT. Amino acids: CASRPGGNTGELFF.